This entry lists 7 T cell receptor beta chains sequenced from one sample in a study of blood T cells in healthy people across ages. Then a second PCR, running roughly 6 to 12 cycles, was carried out with a sample-barcoded 5' primer and a J-beta primer mix. TCRdb re-analysed the 5' RACE reads in MiXCR, keeping a single row per CDR3 protein. The table records about 800,000 distinct CDR3 sequences, 20% to 30% of them present only once. These data were also reused for a study on T cells of mothers and their children.

Sequenced: blood. The receptors come from a boy between 10 and 17 years old in good health.

As DNA, the CDR3 is TGTGCCAGCAGCTTAAACGGGGGCTCTGAAGCTTTCTTT. Amino acid sequence: CASSLNGGSEAFF. The chain is built from TRBV7-3 and TRBJ1-1, with D perhaps matching TRBD1 (6 bases). There are 13 residues in the CDR3. The germline V and J ends were trimmed by 1 base and 6 bases, with 9 bases remaining between them. The germline gives CDR1 SGHTA, CDR2 FQGTGA.

The chain recombines TRBV7-6 with TRBJ2-5; TRBD2 agrees at 9 bases. Matching the DNA end better, TRBJ2-1 makes the J call doubtful. This CDR3 spans 18 amino acids. CDR1 SGHVS and CDR2 FNYEAQ come from the germline V gene. The CDR3 region has the DNA TGTGCCAGCAGCTTAGAGGCGGGGGGGGGAACATCTTCCGGTGAGCAGTTCTTC. This gives the protein CASSLEAGGGTSSGEQFF.

This chain links TRBV5-5 with TRBJ1-1; TRBD1 aligns across 7 bases. This CDR3 is 14 amino acids long. Germline assignment: CDR1 SGHKS and CDR2 YYEKEE (reference sequence). After removal of 4 bases from V and 4 bases from J, the junction contained 7 bases not matched to a gene. The CDR3 region is CASSQGGFLTEAFF. The CDR3 nucleotides read TGTGCCAGCAGCCAGGGGGGGTTTCTCACTGAAGCTTTCTTT.

The rearrangement links TRBV18 to TRBJ2-1; D is possibly TRBD2 (6 bases). Germline-derived CDR1 and CDR2 are KGHSH and LQKENI. V was pared by 3 bases and J by 9 bases, with 18 bases between. The CDR3 loop spans 15 amino acids. CDR3 protein: CASSPDILGGVEQFF. CDR3 bases: TGTGCCAGCTCACCTGACATACTCGGGGGAGTTGAGCAGTTCTTC.

This clonotype has a handful of counts. The genes are TRBV9 and TRBJ2-1; perhaps D is TRBD1 or TRBD2 (5 bases each). CDR1 and CDR2 from the germline V gene are SGDLS and YYNGEE. The CDR3 has 16 residues. The ends were cut back, 0 bases at V and 4 bases at J, with 14 bases in the middle. Here the CDR3 DNA reads TGTGCCAGCAGCGTAGACGGGACGGCATTTTACAATGAGCAGTTCTTC. Protein sequence: CASSVDGTAFYNEQFF.

The table lists this clonotype with a few counts. This chain joins TRBV6-2 or TRBV6-3 and TRBJ1-5; D ambiguous. This CDR3 is 14 amino acids long. Germline V gene data show CDR1 as MNHEY and CDR2 as SVGEGT. V was clipped by 7 bases and J by 3 bases, with 13 bases between them. The CDR3 nucleotides read TGTGCCAGCACTCCTGGAAGGGTCAATCAGCCCCAGCATTTT. Its protein is CASTPGRVNQPQHF.

The rearrangement joins TRBV2 to TRBJ2-4; possibly TRBD1 or TRBD2 for D (6 bases each). Germline loops: CDR1 SNHLY, CDR2 FYNNEI. CDR3 length equals 15 residues. Deletions cut 3 bases from V and 6 bases from J, with 15 bases between. CDR3 protein: CASSDQRGLLNIQYF. The CDR3 DNA follows: TGTGCCAGCAGTGATCAACGGGGGCTACTAAACATTCAGTACTTC.